The source of this T cell receptor (beta chain) is a study of blood T cell repertoires in COVID-19. The wider study: From T cells, B-cell-depleted T cells, or PBMCs came the material, which was cDNA or gDNA.

Repertoires were generated with immunoSEQ multiplex PCR, while TCRdb's copy carries only in-frame clones and drops some. There are approximately 140,000 clones in the sample; about 87% occur only once, and around 26% lies in the top ten. Sequencing was carried out using peripheral blood. The receptor comes from a human donor in a cohort sampled during active COVID-19.

This CDR3 reads CASSHLTSGVETQYF. Written as DNA, the CDR3 is TGTGCCAGCAGCCATTTGACTAGCGGGGTTGAGACCCAGTACTTC. J is TRBJ2-5 and V is TRBV3-1 (or the pseudogene TRBV3-2); 11 positions match TRBD2. The length of the CDR3 is 15 residues. V dropped 3 bases and J dropped 5; count of bases not matched to a gene: 5. Germline V gene lookup returns CDR1 LGHDT and CDR2 YNNKEL (reference sequence).